These 32 T cell receptor beta chains were all obtained from the same sample, sequenced in a study of CXCR3-negative and CXCR3-positive naive CD8 T cells. It was by 5' RACE with UMI labels that the TRB cDNA libraries were prepared. TCRdb reanalyzed the 5' RACE reads, giving one entry per CDR3 protein sequence and no DNA. The record lists about 40,000 distinct CDR3 sequences, of which the ten most abundant hold approximately 8%. Sequenced material: memory CD8+ T cells from blood. Receptors originate from a human donor in good health. Some clones in this sample may be carry-over from other donors' samples.

The V and J genes are TRBV29-1 and TRBJ2-7; absent DNA, TCRdb's TRBD1 call cannot be checked. The length of the CDR3 is 17 residues. The germline V gene has CDR1 SQVTM and CDR2 ANQGSEA. CDR3 region: CSVFYWDGPAASYEQYF.

The chain combines TRBV4-2 with TRBJ2-1. The germline CDR1 and CDR2 sequences are LGHNA and YNFKEQ. The CDR3 contains 14 residues. This CDR3 is CASSQALGTDEQFF.

This chain joins TRBV9 and TRBJ2-1. From germline, CDR1 is SGDLS and CDR2 YYNGEE. The CDR3 covers 12 residues. The CDR3 reads CASSVTSNEQFF.

This chain connects TRBV28 to TRBJ2-2; TCRdb picks TRBD1, but there is no DNA to check that call. CDR3 length: 16 amino acids. CDR1 is MDHEN and CDR2 is SYDVKM in the germline V gene. CDR3 loop: CASSPTGVVNTGELFF.

The chain carries TRBV24-1 and TRBJ2-3; TCRdb indicates TRBD1, and absent DNA this call remains unverified. Germline loops: CDR1 KGHDR, CDR2 SFDVKD. This CDR3 comprises 18 residues. CDR3 residues: CATSDLRLDREKADTQYF.

The rearrangement uses TRBV27 and TRBJ2-3; TCRdb selects TRBD1, and the lack of DNA leaves this call unchecked. This CDR3 comprises 16 residues. CDR1 MNHEY and CDR2 SMNVEV come from the germline V gene (reference sequence). CDR3 sequence reads: CASSTPGQGYTDTQYF.

The CDR3 loop is CASSQERGVTEAFF. V and J are TRBV14 and TRBJ1-1; TCRdb's assignment of TRBD1 cannot be checked, as there is no DNA. Germline CDR1 reads SGHDN; CDR2 reads FVKESK. The length of the CDR3 is 14 residues.

The CDR3 loop reads CASSPYEVAGSSDEQFF. The chain employs TRBV6-5 and TRBJ2-1; the D gene TCRdb calls, TRBD2, cannot be checked with no DNA. The CDR3 spans 17 residues. Per germline, CDR1 MNHEY and CDR2 SVGAGI.

The genes are TRBV7-9 and TRBJ2-5; with no DNA, the TCRdb D assignment of TRBD1 cannot be verified. CDR3 length: 14 amino acids. Germline values: CDR1 SEHNR, CDR2 FQNEAQ (reference sequence). CDR3 amino acids: CASRRPGVGETQYF.

The chain carries TRBV28 and TRBJ2-7; TCRdb indicates TRBD1, and absent DNA this call remains unverified. This CDR3 has 15 amino acids. In germline, CDR1 is MDHEN, CDR2 SYDVKM. The CDR3 loop is CASSFARDNTYEQYF.

The rearrangement uses TRBV29-1 and TRBJ2-7; without DNA, the TCRdb call of TRBD1 cannot be checked. This CDR3 spans 13 amino acids. CDR1 SQVTM and CDR2 ANQGSEA come from the germline V gene. The CDR3 here is CSALTGGDYEQYF.

The chain links TRBV29-1 to TRBJ2-7; TCRdb lists TRBD2, though no DNA is available to test this call. This CDR3 has 13 amino acids. Germline V gene sequence: CDR1 SQVTM, CDR2 ANQGSEA. The CDR3 here is CSARAGGPDEQYF.

CDR3 region: CASSSSYTYEQFF. The rearrangement links TRBV7-9 to TRBJ2-1. The CDR3 loop spans 13 amino acids. Germline V CDR1 and CDR2: SEHNR, FQNEAQ (reference sequence).

The V and J genes are TRBV5-1 and TRBJ2-3; TCRdb selects TRBD2, and the lack of DNA leaves this call unchecked. The CDR3 spans 15 residues. Germline CDR1 and CDR2: SGHRS and YFSETQ. Here the CDR3 reads CASSYGTSGTDTQYF.

The chain joins TRBV6-1 to TRBJ2-5. The V gene's germline CDR1 is MNHNS and CDR2 SASEGT. This CDR3 has 13 residues. This chain's CDR3 is CASSVWEQETQYF.

The CDR3 is CSARVGYEQYF. V usage is TRBV20-1 and J usage is TRBJ2-7. The CDR3 covers 11 residues. Germline V gives CDR1 DFQATT, CDR2 SNEGSKA (reference sequence).

The rearrangement links TRBV7-2 to TRBJ2-3; there is no DNA to check the TCRdb D call of TRBD2. Germline CDR1 is SGHTA and CDR2 is FQGNSA. The length of the CDR3 is 18 residues. CDR3 in amino acids: CASSYRTIAGGNTDTQYF.

The V gene is TRBV7-3, the J gene TRBJ1-1; the TRBD1 assignment by TCRdb is unverifiable without DNA. The V gene's germline CDR1 is SGHTA and CDR2 FQGTGA. The CDR3 consists of 15 residues. The CDR3 here is CASSLSQGGNTEAFF.

This clonotype registers medium-sized by frequency. The CDR3: CASSTSGGNYNEQFF. This rearrangement joins TRBV6-1 to TRBJ2-1; as DNA is missing, the TRBD2 call by TCRdb cannot be tested. CDR3 length: 15 residues. The germline V gene has CDR1 MNHNS and CDR2 SASEGT.

The rearrangement joins TRBV29-1 to TRBJ1-3. This CDR3 contains 11 residues. The germline V gene has CDR1 SQVTM and CDR2 ANQGSEA. The CDR3 is CSVIAFNTIYF.

The chain joins TRBV20-1 to TRBJ2-5. There are 13 residues in the CDR3. The germline CDR1 and CDR2 sequences are DFQATT and SNEGSKA (reference sequence). The CDR3 here is CSARGWVQETQYF.

The chain combines TRBV28 with TRBJ2-5; TCRdb names TRBD2, which stays unverified in the absence of DNA. The CDR3 runs 17 residues. CDR1 is MDHEN and CDR2 is SYDVKM in the germline V gene. This CDR3 reads CASSFYSELAGSGTQYF.

By frequency, this clonotype is medium-sized. The rearrangement joins TRBV19 to TRBJ2-3; TCRdb designates TRBD2, a call that cannot be tested without DNA. The CDR3 covers 17 residues. Germline CDR1 LNHDA, CDR2 SQIVND (reference sequence). This CDR3 is CASSGPYFASSTDTQYF.

The chain recombines TRBV7-3 with TRBJ2-3. CDR1 and CDR2 (germline): SGHTA, FQGTGA. The CDR3 has 12 amino acids. This CDR3 reads CASSSRADTQYF.

The chain couples TRBV20-1 to TRBJ1-5; with no DNA, the TCRdb D assignment of TRBD1 cannot be verified. CDR1 and CDR2 from the germline V gene are DFQATT and SNEGSKA (reference sequence). The CDR3 covers 14 residues. Here the CDR3 reads CSALNRGGNQPQHF.

V is TRBV29-1 and J is TRBJ1-2; no DNA is available, so the TRBD1 call from TCRdb remains unchecked. CDR1 SQVTM and CDR2 ANQGSEA come from the germline V gene. The CDR3 is 15 amino acids. The CDR3 loop is CSALGDGTGGSGYTF.

The chain uses TRBV7-2 and TRBJ2-7; TCRdb picks TRBD2, but there is no DNA to check that call. From germline, CDR1 is SGHTA and CDR2 FQGNSA. The CDR3 consists of 16 residues. The CDR3 reads CASSTPSGGVGPEQYF.

The chain links TRBV20-1 to TRBJ2-5. This CDR3 comprises 13 residues. The germline V gene encodes CDR1 DFQATT and CDR2 SNEGSKA (reference sequence). The CDR3 reads CSAEGPLQETQYF.

This sequence joins TRBV12-3 or TRBV12-4 and TRBJ1-5; TCRdb's D call, TRBD1, is unchecked because there is no DNA. This CDR3 contains 15 residues. CDR3 protein: CASSLGQGVRQPQHF.

The J gene is TRBJ1-5, the V gene TRBV4-1; TCRdb proposes TRBD1, but this gene call is untestable without DNA. CDR1 is MGHRA, CDR2 YSYEKL, per germline. This CDR3 region has 14 residues. The CDR3 sequence: CASSQVAGDQPQHF.

The CDR3 is CASSAGVLSYNSPLHF. This chain connects TRBV6-5 to TRBJ1-6; TCRdb picks TRBD1, but there is no DNA to check that call. The CDR3 spans 16 residues. CDR1 and CDR2 (germline): MNHEY, SVGAGI.

The J gene is TRBJ2-5, the V gene TRBV6-5. The CDR3 is 13 amino acids. From germline, CDR1 is MNHEY and CDR2 SVGAGI. The CDR3 is CASSYFREETQYF.